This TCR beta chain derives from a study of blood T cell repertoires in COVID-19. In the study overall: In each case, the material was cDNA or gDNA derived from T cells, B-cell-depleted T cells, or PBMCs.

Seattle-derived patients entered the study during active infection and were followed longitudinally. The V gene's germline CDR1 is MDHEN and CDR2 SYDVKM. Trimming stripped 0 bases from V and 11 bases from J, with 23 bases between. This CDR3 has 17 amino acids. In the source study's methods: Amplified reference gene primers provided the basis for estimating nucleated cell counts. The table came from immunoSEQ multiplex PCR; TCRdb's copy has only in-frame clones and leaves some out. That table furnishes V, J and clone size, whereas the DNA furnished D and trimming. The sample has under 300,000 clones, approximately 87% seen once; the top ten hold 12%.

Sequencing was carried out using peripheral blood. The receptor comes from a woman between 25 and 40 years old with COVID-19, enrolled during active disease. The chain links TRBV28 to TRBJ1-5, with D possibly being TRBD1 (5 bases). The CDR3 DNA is TGTGCCAGCAGTTTATGCAGGGCAGTCCTGAGTTATTGGACCCAGCATTTT. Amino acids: CASSLCRAVLSYWTQHF.